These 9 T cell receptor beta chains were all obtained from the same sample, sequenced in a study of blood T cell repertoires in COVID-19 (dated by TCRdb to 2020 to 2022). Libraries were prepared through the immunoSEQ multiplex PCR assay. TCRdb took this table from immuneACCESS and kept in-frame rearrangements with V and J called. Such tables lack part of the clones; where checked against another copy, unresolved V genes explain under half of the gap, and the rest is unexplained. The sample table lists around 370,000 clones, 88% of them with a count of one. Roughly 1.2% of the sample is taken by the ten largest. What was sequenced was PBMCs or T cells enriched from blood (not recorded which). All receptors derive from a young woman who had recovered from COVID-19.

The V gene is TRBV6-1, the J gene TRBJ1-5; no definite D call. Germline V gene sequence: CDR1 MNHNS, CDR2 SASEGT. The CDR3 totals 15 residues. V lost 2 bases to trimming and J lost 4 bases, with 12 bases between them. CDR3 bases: TGTGCCAGCAGTGAATTGATTGGAGGAAATCAGCCCCAGCATTTT. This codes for CASSELIGGNQPQHF.

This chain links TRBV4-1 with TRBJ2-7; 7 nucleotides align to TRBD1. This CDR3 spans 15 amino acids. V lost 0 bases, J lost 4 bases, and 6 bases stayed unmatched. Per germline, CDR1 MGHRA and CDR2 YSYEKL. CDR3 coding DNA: TGCGCCAGCAGCCAAGACCGATCACAGGGGTACGAGCAGTACTTC. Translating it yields CASSQDRSQGYEQYF.

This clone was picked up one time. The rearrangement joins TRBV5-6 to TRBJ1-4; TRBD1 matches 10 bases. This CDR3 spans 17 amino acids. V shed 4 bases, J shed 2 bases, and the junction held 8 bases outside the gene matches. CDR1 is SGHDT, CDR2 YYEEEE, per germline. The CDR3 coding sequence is TGTGCCAGCAGCGGTTACCGGGACAGGGGCACTAATGAAAAACTGTTTTTT. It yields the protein CASSGYRDRGTNEKLFF.

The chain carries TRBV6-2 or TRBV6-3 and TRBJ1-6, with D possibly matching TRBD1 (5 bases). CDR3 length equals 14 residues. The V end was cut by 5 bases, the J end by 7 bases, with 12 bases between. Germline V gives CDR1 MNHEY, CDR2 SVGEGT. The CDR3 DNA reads TGTGCCAGCAGTCCCTGGGGCGGAAATTCACCCCTCCACTTT. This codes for CASSPWGGNSPLHF.

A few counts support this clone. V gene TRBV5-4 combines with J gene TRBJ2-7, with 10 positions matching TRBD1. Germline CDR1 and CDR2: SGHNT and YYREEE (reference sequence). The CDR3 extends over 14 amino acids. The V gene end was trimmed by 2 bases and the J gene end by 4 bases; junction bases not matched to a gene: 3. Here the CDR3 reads CASSFRQGAYEQYF. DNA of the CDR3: TGTGCCAGCAGCTTCCGACAGGGGGCTTACGAGCAGTACTTC.

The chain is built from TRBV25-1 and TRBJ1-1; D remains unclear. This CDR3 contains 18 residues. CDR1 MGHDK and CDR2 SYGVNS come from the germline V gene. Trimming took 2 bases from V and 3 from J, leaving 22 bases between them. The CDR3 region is CASSETPYSPKRDTEAFF. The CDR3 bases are TGTGCCAGCAGTGAAACTCCTTACTCCCCTAAGCGAGACACTGAAGCTTTCTTT. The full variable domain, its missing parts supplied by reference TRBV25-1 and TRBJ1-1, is EADIYQTPRYLVIGTGKKITLECSQTMGHDKMYWYQQDPGMELHLIHYSYGVNSTEKGDLSSESTVSRIRTEHFPLTLESARPSHTSQYLCASSETPYSPKRDTEAFFGQGTRLTVV.

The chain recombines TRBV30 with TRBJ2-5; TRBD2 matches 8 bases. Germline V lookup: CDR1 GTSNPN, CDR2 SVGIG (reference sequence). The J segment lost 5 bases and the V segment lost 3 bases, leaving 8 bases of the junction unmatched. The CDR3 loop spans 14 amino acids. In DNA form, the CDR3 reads TGTGCCTGGAGGCCGGGGGGGCCGGGTGAGACCCAGTACTTC. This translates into CAWRPGGPGETQYF.

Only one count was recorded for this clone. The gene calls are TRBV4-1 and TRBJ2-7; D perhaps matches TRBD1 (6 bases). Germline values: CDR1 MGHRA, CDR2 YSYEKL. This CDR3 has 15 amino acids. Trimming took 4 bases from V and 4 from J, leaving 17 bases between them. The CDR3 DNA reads TGCGCCAGCAGCCTAGACTCGAGCAGGGGTTACGAGCAGTACTTC. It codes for CASSLDSSRGYEQYF.

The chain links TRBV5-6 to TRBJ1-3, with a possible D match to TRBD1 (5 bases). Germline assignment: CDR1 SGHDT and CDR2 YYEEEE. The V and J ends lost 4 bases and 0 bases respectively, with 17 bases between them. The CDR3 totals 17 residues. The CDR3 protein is CASSHGAGGYSGNTIYF. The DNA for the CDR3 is TGTGCCAGCAGCCATGGGGCAGGCGGATACTCTGGAAACACCATATATTTT.